The 12 T cell receptor beta chains below were found in one sample sequenced in a study of T-cell reconstitution after alpha-beta-depleted transplantation in children. TCRbeta library preparation incorporated unique molecular identifiers. TCRdb itself ran the PCR reads through MiXCR, one entry per CDR3 protein. The sample records approximately 93,000 distinct CDR3 sequences, roughly 8% being singletons. Sequenced material: PBMCs from the stem cell graft donor, taken from the stem cell graft. Every receptor here comes from a human donor who donated a stem cell graft to a child with congenital amegakaryocytic thrombocytopenia.

This clonotype showed up many times. CDR3 loop: CASRGGVALYEQYF. CDR3 bases: TGCGCCAGCAGGGGGGGAGTGGCTCTTTACGAGCAGTACTTC. The chain carries TRBV10-2 and TRBJ2-7, with TRBD2 as a possible D gene (6 bases). Trimming removed 6 bases from V and 4 bases from J, with 16 bases in between. Per the germline V gene, CDR1 is WSHSY and CDR2 is SAAADI. The CDR3 is made up of 14 amino acids.

The CDR3 DNA follows: TGTGCCAGCAGTTCAACCCGGGGGACTAATGAAAAACTGTTTTTT. It yields the protein CASSSTRGTNEKLFF. V usage is TRBV12-3 or TRBV12-4 and J usage is TRBJ1-4; tentatively, D is TRBD1 (5 bases). The CDR3 loop spans 15 amino acids. V was cut by 4 bases and J by 2 bases, with 11 bases left in between.

This clonotype was found many times. V and J are TRBV5-6 and TRBJ2-7; tentatively, D is TRBD2 (6 bases). Germline CDR1 reads SGHDT; CDR2 reads YYEEEE. The CDR3 sequence is 14 residues long. Deletions cut 4 bases from V and 2 bases from J, with 13 bases between. DNA of the CDR3: TGTGCCAGCAGCGGACTAACTTCAACCTACGAGCAGTACTTC. Its translation: CASSGLTSTYEQYF.

This clonotype was seen ten or more times. V gene TRBV28 combines with J gene TRBJ2-3, with TRBD2 matching 7 bases. The V gene's germline CDR1 is MDHEN and CDR2 SYDVKM. V shed 4 bases and J 2 bases; nucleotides not matched to a gene: 6. CDR3 length equals 15 residues. The CDR3 coding sequence is TGTGCCAGCAGTTCTAGCGGACTTATCACAGATACGCAGTATTTT. Residues: CASSSSGLITDTQYF.

This clonotype was detected ten times or more. The gene calls are TRBV7-9 and TRBJ2-2, with 7 nucleotides matching TRBD1. Looked up from germline, CDR1 is SEHNR and CDR2 is FQNEAQ (reference sequence). The CDR3 extends over 15 amino acids. The junction had 8 bases not matched to a gene; V was cut back by 4 bases and J by 6 bases. CDR3 bases: TGTGCCAGCAGCTCGACCGACAGGGAAGCCGGGGAGCTGTTTTTT. Protein product: CASSSTDREAGELFF. The complete variable domain, with remaining parts taken from reference TRBV7-9 and TRBJ2-2, reads DTGVSQNPRHKITKRGQNVTFRCDPISEHNRLYWYRQTLGQGPEFLTYFQNEAQLEKSRLLSDRFSAERPKGSFSTLEIQRTEQGDSAMYLCASSSTDREAGELFFGEGSRLTVL.

This clonotype was seen many times. The rearrangement joins TRBV6-5 to TRBJ1-1, with no clear D. V was cut by 5 bases and J by 1 base, with 11 bases left in between. Germline V gene lookup returns CDR1 MNHEY and CDR2 SVGAGI. CDR3 length: 14 residues. The CDR3 sequence: CASSTQEQNTEAFF. CDR3 coding DNA: TGTGCCAGCAGTACTCAGGAACAGAACACTGAAGCTTTCTTT.

This clonotype was detected ten times or more. The chain carries TRBV12-3 or TRBV12-4 and TRBJ1-2; a weak D match, TRBD1 (5 bases). The CDR3 runs 13 residues. Trimming shortened V by 2 bases and J by 6 bases, and 10 bases separated the two germline ends. The CDR3 DNA sequence: TGTGCCAGCAGTTTATTACGGGGCGATGGCTACACCTTC. Translated, it gives CASSLLRGDGYTF.

Many counts were recorded for this clonotype. The V call is TRBV27, the J call TRBJ1-2; perhaps TRBD1 as D (6 bases). This CDR3 region has 13 residues. Germline V gives CDR1 MNHEY, CDR2 SMNVEV (reference sequence). V was pared by 2 bases and J by 8 bases, with 12 bases between. This CDR3 is CASSLTGQGGYTF. For the CDR3, the DNA is TGTGCCAGCAGTTTAACGGGACAAGGAGGCTACACCTTC.

This clonotype was counted at least ten times. V and J are TRBV20-1 and TRBJ2-3; 8 bases are a match to TRBD2. This CDR3 contains 15 residues. V shed 3 bases and J 8 bases; nucleotides not matched to a gene: 13. The germline V gene has CDR1 DFQATT and CDR2 SNEGSKA (reference sequence). The CDR3 protein is CSARSSLADGFTQYF. CDR3 sequence (DNA): TGCAGTGCTAGGTCCTCACTAGCGGACGGGTTTACGCAGTATTTT.

This clonotype has at least ten counts. This chain joins TRBV7-9 and TRBJ1-1; D not certain. The CDR3 is made up of 13 amino acids. The V gene's germline CDR1 is SEHNR and CDR2 FQNEAQ (reference sequence). V was clipped by 2 bases and J by 3 bases, with 7 bases between them. CDR3 coding DNA: TGTGCCAGCAGCTTACAGAGGGACACTGAAGCTTTCTTT. Protein: CASSLQRDTEAFF.

In its sample, this clonotype was seen many times. The CDR3 loop reads CASSLGIRPPYNEQFF. The CDR3 DNA reads as TGTGCCAGCAGCTTAGGAATTAGACCTCCATACAATGAGCAGTTCTTC. The rearrangement links TRBV7-2 to TRBJ2-1; D not resolved. Deletions cut 1 base from V and 4 bases from J, with 14 bases between. The CDR3 runs 16 residues. Germline assignment: CDR1 SGHTA and CDR2 FQGNSA.

This clonotype was seen at least ten times. The chain links TRBV20-1 to TRBJ2-5, with 13 nucleotides matching TRBD2. This CDR3 spans 16 amino acids. Germline CDR1 reads DFQATT; CDR2 reads SNEGSKA (reference sequence). V gave up 2 bases and J gave up 5 bases; unmatched junction bases: 8. The CDR3 here is CSARRLAGGSSETQYF. The CDR3, as DNA: TGCAGTGCTAGAAGACTAGCGGGGGGCAGCTCGGAGACCCAGTACTTC.